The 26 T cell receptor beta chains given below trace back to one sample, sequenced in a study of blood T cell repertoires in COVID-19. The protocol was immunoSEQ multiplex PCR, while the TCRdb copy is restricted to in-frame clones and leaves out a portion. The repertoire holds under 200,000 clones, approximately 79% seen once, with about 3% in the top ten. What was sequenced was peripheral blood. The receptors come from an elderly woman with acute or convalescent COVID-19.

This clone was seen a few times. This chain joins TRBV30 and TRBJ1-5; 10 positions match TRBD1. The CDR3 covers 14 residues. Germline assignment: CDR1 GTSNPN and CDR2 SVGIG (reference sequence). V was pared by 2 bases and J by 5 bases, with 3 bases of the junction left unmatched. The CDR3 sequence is CAWSPGTGDQPQHF. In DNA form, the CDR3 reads TGTGCCTGGAGTCCTGGGACAGGGGATCAGCCCCAGCATTTT.

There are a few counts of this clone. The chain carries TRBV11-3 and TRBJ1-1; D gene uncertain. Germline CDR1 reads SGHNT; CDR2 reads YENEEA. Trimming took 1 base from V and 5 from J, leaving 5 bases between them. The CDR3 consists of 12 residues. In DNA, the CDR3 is TGTGCCAGCAGCTTAGGGGAGACTGAAGCTTTCTTT. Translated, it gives CASSLGETEAFF.

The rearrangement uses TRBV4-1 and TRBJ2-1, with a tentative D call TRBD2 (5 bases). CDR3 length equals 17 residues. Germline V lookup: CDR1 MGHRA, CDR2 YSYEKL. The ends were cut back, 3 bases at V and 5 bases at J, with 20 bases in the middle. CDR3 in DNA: TGCGCCAGCAGCCAGGTCTCTGTACAGCTGACTAACAATGAGCAGTTCTTC. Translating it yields CASSQVSVQLTNNEQFF.

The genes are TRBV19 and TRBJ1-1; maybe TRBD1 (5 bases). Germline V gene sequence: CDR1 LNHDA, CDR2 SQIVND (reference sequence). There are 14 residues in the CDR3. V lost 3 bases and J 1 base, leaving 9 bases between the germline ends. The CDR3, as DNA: TGTGCCAGTAGTATTAATACAGGGAACACTGAAGCTTTCTTT. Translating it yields CASSINTGNTEAFF.

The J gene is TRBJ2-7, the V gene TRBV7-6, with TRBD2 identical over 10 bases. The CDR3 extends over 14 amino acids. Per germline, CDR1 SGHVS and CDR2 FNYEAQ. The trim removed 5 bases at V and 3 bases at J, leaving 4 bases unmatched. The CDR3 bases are TGTGCCAGCAGCCCCCTAGCGGGAGACTACGAGCAGTACTTC. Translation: CASSPLAGDYEQYF. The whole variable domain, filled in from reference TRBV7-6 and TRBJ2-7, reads GAGVSQSPRYKVTKRGQDVALRCDPISGHVSLYWYRQALGQGPEFLTYFNYEAQQDKSGLPNDRFSAERPEGSISTLTIQRTEQRDSAMYRCASSPLAGDYEQYFGPGTRLTVT.

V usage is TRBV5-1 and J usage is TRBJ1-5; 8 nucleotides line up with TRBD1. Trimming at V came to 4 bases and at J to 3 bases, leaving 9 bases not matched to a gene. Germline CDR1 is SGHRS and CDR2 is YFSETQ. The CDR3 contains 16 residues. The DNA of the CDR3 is TGCGCCAGCAGCCCCCAGGGGGCGGGCAACAATCAGCCCCAGCATTTT. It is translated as CASSPQGAGNNQPQHF.

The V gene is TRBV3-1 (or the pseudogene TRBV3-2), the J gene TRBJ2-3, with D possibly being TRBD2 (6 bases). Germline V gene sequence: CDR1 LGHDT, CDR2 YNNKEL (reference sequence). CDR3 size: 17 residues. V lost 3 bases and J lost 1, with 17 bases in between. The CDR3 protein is CASSHSWGEEGTDTQYF. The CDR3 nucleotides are TGTGCCAGCAGCCACTCTTGGGGGGAGGAGGGCACAGATACGCAGTATTTT.

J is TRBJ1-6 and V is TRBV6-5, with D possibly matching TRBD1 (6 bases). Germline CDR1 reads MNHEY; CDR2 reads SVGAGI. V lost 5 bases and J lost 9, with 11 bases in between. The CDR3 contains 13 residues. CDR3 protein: CASSQTGPSPLHF. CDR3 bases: TGTGCCAGCAGTCAAACAGGGCCTTCACCCCTCCACTTT.

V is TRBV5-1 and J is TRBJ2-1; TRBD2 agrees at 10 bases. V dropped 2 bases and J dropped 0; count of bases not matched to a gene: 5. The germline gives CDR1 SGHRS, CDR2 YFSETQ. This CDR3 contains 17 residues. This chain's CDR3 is CASSFMGLASSYNEQFF. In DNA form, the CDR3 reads TGCGCCAGCAGCTTTATGGGACTAGCGAGCTCCTACAATGAGCAGTTCTTC.

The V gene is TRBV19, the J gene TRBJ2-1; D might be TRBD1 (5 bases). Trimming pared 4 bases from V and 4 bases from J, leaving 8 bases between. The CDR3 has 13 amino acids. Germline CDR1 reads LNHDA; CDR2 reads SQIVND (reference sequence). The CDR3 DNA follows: TGTGCCAGTAGTAGAAGACAGTACAATGAGCAGTTCTTC. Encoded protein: CASSRRQYNEQFF.

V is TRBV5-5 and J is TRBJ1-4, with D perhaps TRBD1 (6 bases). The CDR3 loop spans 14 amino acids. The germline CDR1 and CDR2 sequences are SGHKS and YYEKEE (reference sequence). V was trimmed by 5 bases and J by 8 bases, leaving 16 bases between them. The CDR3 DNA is TGTGCCAGCAGTCTTCGACAGGACTCAGAAAAACTGTTTTTT. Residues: CASSLRQDSEKLFF.

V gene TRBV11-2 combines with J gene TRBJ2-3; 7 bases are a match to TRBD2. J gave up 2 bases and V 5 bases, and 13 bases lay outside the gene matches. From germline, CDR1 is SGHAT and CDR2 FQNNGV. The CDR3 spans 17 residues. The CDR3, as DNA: TGTGCCAGCAGCCCCCCTGGAAGAGCGGGATTCACAGATACGCAGTATTTT. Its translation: CASSPPGRAGFTDTQYF.

CDR3 coding DNA: TGTGCCAGCAGCTTATCAGTTAGCGGGAAATCAGATACGCAGTATTTT. This codes for CASSLSVSGKSDTQYF. The chain is built from TRBV13 and TRBJ2-3, with 8 positions matching TRBD2. Germline lookup yields CDR1 PRHDT and CDR2 FYEKMQ (reference sequence). The CDR3 length is 16 residues. V was pared by 2 bases and J by 4 bases, with 8 bases of the junction left unmatched.

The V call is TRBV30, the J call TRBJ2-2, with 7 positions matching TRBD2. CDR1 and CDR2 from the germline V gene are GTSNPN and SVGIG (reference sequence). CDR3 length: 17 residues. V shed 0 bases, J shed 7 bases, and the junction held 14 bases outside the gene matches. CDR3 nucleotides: TGTGCCTGGAGTGTAATGCTAGCGGCCGGGGTGGGCGGGGAGCTGTTTTTT. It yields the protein CAWSVMLAAGVGGELFF.

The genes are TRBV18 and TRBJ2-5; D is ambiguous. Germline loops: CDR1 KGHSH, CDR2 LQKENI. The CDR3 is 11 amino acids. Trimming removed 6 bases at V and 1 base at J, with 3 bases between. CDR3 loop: CASSAQETQYF. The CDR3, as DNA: TGTGCCAGCTCGGCCCAAGAGACCCAGTACTTC. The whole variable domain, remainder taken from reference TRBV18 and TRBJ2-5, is NAGVMQNPRHLVRRRGQEARLRCSPMKGHSHVYWYRQLPEEGLKFMVYLQKENIIDESGMPKERFSAEFPKEGPSILRIQQVVRGDSAAYFCASSAQETQYFGPGTRLLVL.

CDR3 amino acids: CASSLSRGDGYTF. DNA for the CDR3: TGTGCCAGCAGTTTATCCAGGGGGGATGGCTACACCTTC. The rearrangement links TRBV27 to TRBJ1-2, with 7 bases fitting TRBD1. Germline V gene lookup returns CDR1 MNHEY and CDR2 SMNVEV (reference sequence). The length of the CDR3 is 13 residues. V lost 0 bases and J lost 6; bases outside the gene matches: 1.

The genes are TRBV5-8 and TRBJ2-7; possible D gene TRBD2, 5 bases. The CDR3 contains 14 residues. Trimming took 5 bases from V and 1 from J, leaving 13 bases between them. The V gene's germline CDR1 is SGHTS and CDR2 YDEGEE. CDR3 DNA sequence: TGTGCCAGCAGGACTCGGGGATCGTCCTACGAGCAGTACTTC. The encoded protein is CASRTRGSSYEQYF.

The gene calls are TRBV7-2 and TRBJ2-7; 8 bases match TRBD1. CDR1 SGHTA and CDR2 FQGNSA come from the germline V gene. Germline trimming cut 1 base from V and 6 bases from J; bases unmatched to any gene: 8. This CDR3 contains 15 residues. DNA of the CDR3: TGTGCCAGCAGCTTAGGGACAGGGTCGGTGTCCGAGCAGTACTTC. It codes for CASSLGTGSVSEQYF. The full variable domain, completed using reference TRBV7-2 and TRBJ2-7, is GAGVSQSPSNKVTEKGKDVELRCDPISGHTALYWYRQSLGQGLEFLIYFQGNSAPDKSGLPSDRFSAERTGGSVSTLTIQRTQQEDSAVYLCASSLGTGSVSEQYFGPGTRLTVT.

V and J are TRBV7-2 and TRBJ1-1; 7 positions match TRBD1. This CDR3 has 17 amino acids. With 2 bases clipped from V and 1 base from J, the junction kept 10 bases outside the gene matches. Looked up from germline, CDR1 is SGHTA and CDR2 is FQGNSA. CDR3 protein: CASSLIHLRGANTEAFF. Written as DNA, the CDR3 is TGTGCCAGCAGCTTAATACACCTCAGGGGGGCGAACACTGAAGCTTTCTTT.

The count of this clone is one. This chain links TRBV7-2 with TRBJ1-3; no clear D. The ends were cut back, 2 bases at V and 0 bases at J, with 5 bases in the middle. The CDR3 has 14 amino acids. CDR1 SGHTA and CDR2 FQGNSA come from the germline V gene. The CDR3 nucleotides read TGTGCCAGCAGCTTATTACACTCTGGAAACACCATATATTTT. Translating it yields CASSLLHSGNTIYF.

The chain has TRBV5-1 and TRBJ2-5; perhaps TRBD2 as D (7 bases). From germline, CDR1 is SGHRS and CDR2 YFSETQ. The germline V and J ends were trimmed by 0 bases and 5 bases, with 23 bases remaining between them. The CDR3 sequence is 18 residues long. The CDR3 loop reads CASSLVVFGGGGRETQYF. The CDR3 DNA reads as TGCGCCAGCAGCTTGGTAGTTTTCGGCGGGGGCGGCCGGGAGACCCAGTACTTC.

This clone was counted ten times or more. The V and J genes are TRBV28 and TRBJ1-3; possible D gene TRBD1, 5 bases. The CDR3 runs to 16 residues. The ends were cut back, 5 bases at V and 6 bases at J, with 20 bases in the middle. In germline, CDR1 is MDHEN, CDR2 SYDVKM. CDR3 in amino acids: CASSPSTSTAVNTIYF. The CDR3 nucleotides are TGTGCCAGCAGTCCCTCAACTTCGACAGCAGTAAACACCATATATTTT.

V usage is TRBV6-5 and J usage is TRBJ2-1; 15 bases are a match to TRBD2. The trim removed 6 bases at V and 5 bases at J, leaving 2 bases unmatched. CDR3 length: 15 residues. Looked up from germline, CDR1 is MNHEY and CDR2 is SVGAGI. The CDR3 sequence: CASRGLAGGNNEQFF. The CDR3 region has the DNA TGTGCCAGCAGGGGACTAGCGGGAGGTAACAATGAGCAGTTCTTC.

CDR3: CASSRAGDSYEQYF. CDR3 sequence (DNA): TGTGCCAGCTCGAGGGCGGGGGATTCCTACGAGCAGTACTTC. This chain links TRBV18 with TRBJ2-7; TRBD2 matches at 7 bases. V gave up 6 bases and J gave up 1 base; unmatched junction bases: 6. The CDR3 covers 14 residues. CDR1 and CDR2 (germline): KGHSH, LQKENI. Drawing the rest from reference TRBV18 and TRBJ2-7, the complete variable domain is NAGVMQNPRHLVRRRGQEARLRCSPMKGHSHVYWYRQLPEEGLKFMVYLQKENIIDESGMPKERFSAEFPKEGPSILRIQQVVRGDSAAYFCASSRAGDSYEQYFGPGTRLTVT.

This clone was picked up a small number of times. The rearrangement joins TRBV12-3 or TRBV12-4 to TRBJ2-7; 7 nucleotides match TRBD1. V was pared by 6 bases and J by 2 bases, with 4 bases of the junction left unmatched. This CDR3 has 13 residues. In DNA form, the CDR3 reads TGTGCCAGCAGGGGGACAGAAACCTACGAGCAGTACTTC. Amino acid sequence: CASRGTETYEQYF.

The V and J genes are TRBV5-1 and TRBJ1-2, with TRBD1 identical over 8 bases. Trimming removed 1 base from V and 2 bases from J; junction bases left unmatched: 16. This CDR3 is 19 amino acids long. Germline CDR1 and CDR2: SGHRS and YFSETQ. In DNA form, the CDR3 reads TGCGCCAGCAGCTTGCTGCCGACAGGGGCTAGGCTGAGGAACTATGGCTACACCTTC. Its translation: CASSLLPTGARLRNYGYTF.